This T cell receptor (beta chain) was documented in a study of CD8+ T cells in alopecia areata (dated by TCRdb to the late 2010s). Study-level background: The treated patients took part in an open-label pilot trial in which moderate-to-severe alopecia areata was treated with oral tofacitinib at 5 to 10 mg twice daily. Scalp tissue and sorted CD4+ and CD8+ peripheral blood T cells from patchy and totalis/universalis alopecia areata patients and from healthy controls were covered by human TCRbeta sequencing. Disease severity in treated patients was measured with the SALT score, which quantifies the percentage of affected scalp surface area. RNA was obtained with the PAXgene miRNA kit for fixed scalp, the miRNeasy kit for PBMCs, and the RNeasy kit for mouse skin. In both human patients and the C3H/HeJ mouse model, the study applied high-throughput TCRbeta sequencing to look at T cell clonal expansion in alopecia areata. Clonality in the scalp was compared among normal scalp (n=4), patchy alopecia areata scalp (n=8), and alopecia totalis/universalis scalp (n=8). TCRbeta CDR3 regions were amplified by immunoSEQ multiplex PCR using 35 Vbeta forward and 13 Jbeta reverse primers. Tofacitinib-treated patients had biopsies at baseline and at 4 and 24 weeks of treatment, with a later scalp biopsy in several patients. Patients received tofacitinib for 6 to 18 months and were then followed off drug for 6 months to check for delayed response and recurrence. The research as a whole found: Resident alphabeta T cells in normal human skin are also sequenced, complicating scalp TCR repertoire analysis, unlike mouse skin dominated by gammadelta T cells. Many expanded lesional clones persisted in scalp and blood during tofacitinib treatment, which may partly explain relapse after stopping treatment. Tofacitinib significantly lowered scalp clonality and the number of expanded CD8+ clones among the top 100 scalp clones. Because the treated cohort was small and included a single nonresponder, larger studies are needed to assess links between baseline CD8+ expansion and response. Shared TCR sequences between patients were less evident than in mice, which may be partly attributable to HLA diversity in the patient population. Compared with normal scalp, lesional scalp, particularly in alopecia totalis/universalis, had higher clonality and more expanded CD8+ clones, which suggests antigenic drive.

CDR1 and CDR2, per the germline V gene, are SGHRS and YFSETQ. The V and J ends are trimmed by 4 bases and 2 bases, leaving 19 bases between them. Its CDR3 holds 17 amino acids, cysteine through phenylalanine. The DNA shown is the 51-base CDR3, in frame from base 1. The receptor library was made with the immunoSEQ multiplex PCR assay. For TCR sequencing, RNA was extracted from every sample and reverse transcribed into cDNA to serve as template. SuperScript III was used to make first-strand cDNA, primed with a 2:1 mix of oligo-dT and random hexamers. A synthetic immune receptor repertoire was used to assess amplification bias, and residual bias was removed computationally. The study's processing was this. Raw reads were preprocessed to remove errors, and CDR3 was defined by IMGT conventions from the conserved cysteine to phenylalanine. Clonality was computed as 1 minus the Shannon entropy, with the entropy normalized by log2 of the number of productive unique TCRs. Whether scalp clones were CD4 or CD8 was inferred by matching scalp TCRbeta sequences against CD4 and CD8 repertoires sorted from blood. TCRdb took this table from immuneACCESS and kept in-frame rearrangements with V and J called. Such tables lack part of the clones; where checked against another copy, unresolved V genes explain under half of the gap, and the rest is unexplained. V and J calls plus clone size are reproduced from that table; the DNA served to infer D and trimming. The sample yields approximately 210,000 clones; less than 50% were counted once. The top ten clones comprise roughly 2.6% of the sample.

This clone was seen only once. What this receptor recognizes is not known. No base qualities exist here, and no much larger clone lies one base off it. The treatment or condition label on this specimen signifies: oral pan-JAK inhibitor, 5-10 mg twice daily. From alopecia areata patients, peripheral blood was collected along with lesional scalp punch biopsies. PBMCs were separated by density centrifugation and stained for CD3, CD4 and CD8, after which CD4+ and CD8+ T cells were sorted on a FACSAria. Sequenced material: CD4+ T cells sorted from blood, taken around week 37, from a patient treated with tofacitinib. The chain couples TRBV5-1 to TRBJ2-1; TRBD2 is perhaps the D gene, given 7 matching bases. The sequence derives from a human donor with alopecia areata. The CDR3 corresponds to CASSGTGGRGTYNEQFF. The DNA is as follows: TGCGCCAGCAGCGGCACGGGGGGCCGAGGGACCTACAATGAGCAGTTCTTC.